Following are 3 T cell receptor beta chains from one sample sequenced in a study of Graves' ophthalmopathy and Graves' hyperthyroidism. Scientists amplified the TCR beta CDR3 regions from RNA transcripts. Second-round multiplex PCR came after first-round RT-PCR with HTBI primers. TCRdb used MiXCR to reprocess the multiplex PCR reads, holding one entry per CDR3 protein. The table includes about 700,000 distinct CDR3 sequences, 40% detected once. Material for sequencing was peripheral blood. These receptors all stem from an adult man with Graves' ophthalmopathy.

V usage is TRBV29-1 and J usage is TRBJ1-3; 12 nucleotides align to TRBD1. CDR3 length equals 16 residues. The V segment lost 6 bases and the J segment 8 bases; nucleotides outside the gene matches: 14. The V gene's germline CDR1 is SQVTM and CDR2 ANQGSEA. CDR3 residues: CSVSRGQGAYGYTIYF. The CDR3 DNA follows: TGCAGCGTCTCCCGGGGACAGGGGGCTTATGGCTACACCATATATTTT.

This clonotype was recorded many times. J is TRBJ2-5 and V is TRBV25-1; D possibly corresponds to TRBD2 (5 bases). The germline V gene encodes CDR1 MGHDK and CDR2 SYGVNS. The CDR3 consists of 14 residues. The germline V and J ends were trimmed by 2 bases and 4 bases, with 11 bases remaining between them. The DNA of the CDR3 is TGTGCCAGCAGTGAACTCGGGAAGGGAGAGACCCAGTACTTC. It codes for CASSELGKGETQYF. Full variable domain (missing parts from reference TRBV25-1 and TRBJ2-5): EADIYQTPRYLVIGTGKKITLECSQTMGHDKMYWYQQDPGMELHLIHYSYGVNSTEKGDLSSESTVSRIRTEHFPLTLESARPSHTSQYLCASSELGKGETQYFGPGTRLLVL.

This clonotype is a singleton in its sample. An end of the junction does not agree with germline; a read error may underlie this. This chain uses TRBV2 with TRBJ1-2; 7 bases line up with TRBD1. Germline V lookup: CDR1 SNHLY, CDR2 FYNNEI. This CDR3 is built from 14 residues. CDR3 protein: CVSSAGAGGKGYTF. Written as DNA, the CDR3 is TGTGTCAGCAGCGCAGGGGCAGGGGGGAAAGGCTACACCTTC.